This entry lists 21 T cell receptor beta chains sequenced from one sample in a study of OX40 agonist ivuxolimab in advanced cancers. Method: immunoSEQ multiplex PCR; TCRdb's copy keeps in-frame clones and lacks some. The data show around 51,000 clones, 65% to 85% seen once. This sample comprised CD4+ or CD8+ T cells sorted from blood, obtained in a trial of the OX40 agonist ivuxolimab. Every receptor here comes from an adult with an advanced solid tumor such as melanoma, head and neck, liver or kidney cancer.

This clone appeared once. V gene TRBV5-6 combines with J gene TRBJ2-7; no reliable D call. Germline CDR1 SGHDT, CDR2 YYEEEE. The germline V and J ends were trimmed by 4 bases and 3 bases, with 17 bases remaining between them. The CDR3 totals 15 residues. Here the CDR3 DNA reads TGTGCCAGCAGCCAAAGACAAACGTTGGTCTACGAGCAGTACTTC. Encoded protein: CASSQRQTLVYEQYF.

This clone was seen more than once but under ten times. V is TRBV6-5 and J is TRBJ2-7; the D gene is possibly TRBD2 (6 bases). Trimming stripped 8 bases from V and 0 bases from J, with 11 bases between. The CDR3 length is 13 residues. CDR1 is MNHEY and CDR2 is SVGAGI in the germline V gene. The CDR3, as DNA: TGTGCCAGCCGGGGGACGAGCTCCTACGAGCAGTACTTC. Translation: CASRGTSSYEQYF.

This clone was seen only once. This CDR3 is CASTVGPNTEAFF. For the CDR3, the DNA is TGTGCCAGCACCGTCGGACCTAACACTGAAGCTTTCTTT. The chain couples TRBV6-1 to TRBJ1-1, with D unresolved. V dropped 7 bases and J dropped 2 bases, with 11 bases sitting between them. The CDR3 runs to 13 residues. The germline gives CDR1 MNHNS, CDR2 SASEGT.

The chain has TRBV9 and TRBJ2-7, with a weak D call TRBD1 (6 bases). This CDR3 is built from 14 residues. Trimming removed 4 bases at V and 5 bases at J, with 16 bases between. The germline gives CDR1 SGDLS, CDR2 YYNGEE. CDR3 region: CASSTHHRDHEQYF. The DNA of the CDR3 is TGTGCCAGCAGCACCCATCACAGGGATCACGAGCAGTACTTC.

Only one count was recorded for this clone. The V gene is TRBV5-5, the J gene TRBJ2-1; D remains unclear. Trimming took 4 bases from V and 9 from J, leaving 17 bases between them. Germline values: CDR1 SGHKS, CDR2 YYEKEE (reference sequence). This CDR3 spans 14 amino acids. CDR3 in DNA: TGTGCCAGCAGCCCCCGGTGGGGTTCGGGTGAGCAGTTCTTC. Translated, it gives CASSPRWGSGEQFF.

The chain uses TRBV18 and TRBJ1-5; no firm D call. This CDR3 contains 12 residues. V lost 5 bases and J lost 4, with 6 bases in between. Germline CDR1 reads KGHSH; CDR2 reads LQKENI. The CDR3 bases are TGTGCCAGCTCAAACCCAAATCAGCCCCAGCATTTT. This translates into CASSNPNQPQHF.

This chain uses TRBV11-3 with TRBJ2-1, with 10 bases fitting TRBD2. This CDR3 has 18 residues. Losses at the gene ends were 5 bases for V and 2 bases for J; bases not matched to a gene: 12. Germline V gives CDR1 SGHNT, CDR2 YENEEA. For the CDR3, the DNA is TGTGCCAGCAGCCGAATAGCGGGGGGCCGCCGGGCCTACAATGAGCAGTTCTTC. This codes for CASSRIAGGRRAYNEQFF.

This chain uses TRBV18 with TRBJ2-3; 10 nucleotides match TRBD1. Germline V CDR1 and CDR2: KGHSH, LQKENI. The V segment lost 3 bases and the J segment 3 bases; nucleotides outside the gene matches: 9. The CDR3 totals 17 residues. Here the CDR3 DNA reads TGTGCCAGCTCACCTAAGACAGGGGGCAGGAAGACAGATACGCAGTATTTT. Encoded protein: CASSPKTGGRKTDTQYF.

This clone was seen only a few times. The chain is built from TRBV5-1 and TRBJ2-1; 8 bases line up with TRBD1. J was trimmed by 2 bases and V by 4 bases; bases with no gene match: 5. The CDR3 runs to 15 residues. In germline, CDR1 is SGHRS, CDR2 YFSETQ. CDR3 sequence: CASSPGQVTYNEQFF. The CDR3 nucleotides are TGCGCCAGCAGCCCGGGACAGGTCACCTACAATGAGCAGTTCTTC.

The CDR3 protein is CASSRGVYGYTF. The CDR3 coding sequence is TGTGCCAGCAGTCGGGGCGTCTATGGCTACACCTTC. V is TRBV28 and J is TRBJ1-2; a possible D gene is TRBD1 (5 bases). The CDR3 sequence is 12 residues long. Germline loops: CDR1 MDHEN, CDR2 SYDVKM. V gave up 5 bases and J gave up 4 bases, with 8 bases separating them.

The CDR3 nucleotides read TGTGCCAGCGGTCAGGGGCAGTGGTTTTTCGATACGCAGTATTTT. Translating it yields CASGQGQWFFDTQYF. V is TRBV6-5 and J is TRBJ2-3, with D possibly TRBD1 on 6 matching bases. Germline V gives CDR1 MNHEY, CDR2 SVGAGI. V gave up 8 bases and J gave up 6 bases, with 21 bases separating them. This CDR3 region has 15 residues.

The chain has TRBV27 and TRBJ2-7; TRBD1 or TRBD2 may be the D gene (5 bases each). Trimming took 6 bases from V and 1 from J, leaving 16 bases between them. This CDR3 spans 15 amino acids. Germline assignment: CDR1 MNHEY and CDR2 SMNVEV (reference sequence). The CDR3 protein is CASSRAGGNSYEQYF. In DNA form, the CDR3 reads TGTGCCAGCAGCCGGGCTGGGGGAAATTCCTACGAGCAGTACTTC.

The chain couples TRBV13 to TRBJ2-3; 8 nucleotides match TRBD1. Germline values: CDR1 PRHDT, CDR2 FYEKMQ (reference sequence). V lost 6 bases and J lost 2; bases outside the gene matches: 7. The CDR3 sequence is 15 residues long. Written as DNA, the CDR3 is TGTGCCAGCAGTCGACAGGGGAGATCCACAGATACGCAGTATTTT. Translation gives CASSRQGRSTDTQYF.

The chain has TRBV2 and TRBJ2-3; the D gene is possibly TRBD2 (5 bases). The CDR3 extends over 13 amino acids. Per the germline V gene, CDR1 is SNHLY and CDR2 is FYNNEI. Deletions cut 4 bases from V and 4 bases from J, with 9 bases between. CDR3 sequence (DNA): TGTGCCAGCAGTGGGACTGGTCCAGATACGCAGTATTTT. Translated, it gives CASSGTGPDTQYF.

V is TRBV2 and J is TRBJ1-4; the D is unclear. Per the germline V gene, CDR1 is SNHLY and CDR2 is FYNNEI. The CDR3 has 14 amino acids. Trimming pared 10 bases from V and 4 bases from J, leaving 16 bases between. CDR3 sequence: CAIKPGSFNEKLFF. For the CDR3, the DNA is TGTGCCATCAAACCGGGCAGCTTTAATGAAAAACTGTTTTTT.

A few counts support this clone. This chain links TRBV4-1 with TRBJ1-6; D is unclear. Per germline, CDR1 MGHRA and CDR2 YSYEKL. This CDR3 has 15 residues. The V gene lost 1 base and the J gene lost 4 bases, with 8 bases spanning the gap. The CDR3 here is CASSQANSYNSPLHF. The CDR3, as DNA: TGCGCCAGCAGCCAAGCCAACAGTTATAATTCACCCCTCCACTTT.

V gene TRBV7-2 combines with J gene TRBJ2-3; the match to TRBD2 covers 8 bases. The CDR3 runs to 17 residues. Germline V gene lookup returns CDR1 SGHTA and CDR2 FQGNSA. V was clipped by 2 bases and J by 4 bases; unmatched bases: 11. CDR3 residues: CASSLFGGGLSADTQYF. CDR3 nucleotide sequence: TGTGCCAGCAGCTTATTCGGGGGGGGCCTGTCCGCAGATACGCAGTATTTT.

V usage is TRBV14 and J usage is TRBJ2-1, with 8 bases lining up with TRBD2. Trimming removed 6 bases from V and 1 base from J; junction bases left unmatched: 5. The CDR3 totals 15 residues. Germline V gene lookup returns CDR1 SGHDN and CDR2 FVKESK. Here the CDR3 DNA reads TGTGCCAGCAGACACACTAGCGGATCCTACAATGAGCAGTTCTTC. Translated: CASRHTSGSYNEQFF.

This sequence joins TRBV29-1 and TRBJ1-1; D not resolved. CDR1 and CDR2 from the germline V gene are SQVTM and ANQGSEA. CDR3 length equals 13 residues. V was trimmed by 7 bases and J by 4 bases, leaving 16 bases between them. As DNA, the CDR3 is TGCAGCGCTAAGACACCGAGGATCACTGAAGCTTTCTTT. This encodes CSAKTPRITEAFF.

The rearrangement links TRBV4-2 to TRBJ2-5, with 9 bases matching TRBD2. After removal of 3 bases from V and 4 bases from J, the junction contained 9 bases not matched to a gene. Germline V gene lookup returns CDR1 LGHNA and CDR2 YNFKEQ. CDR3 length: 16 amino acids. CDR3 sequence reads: CASSQGAGGRVETQYF. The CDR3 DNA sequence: TGTGCCAGCAGCCAGGGCGCGGGGGGGCGCGTAGAGACCCAGTACTTC.

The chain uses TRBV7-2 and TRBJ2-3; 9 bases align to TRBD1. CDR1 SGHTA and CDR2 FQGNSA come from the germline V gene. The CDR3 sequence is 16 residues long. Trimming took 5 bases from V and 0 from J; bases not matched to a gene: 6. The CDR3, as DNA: TGTGCCAGCAGCGCGGGGACAGGGCCTAGCACAGATACGCAGTATTTT. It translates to CASSAGTGPSTDTQYF.